The subject of this entry is one TCR beta chain. Its antigen remains unidentified. Per-base qualities were not stored, and no clone one base away is much larger. Donors were a few dozen systemically healthy Caucasian individuals from Russia aged roughly 6 to 95 years. Each donor gave around 9.9 milliliters of peripheral blood, collected into EDTA-treated Vacutainer tubes. PBMCs were isolated by Ficoll-Paque density-gradient centrifugation, with at least 6 million obtained per sample. Total RNA, at least 6 micrograms per sample, was extracted from PBMCs with Trizol reagent. For every donor, an aliquot of PBMCs went through flow cytometry to measure the percentages of naive CD45RAhigh/CD27high T cells. The CDR3 goes from the cysteine to the phenylalanine over 15 residues. Only the CDR3 DNA is retained, 45 bases long and in frame from the first base. V lost 3 bases and J lost 5 bases; the stretch between them is 18 bases long. CDR1 and CDR2 (SGHRS, YFSETQ) derive from the germline V gene.

These data belong to a study of blood T cells in healthy people across ages (dated by TCRdb to between 2014 and 2017). In the study overall: Template switching captured roughly one uniquely barcoded TCR beta cDNA molecule per two T cells in model experiments. To track age-related changes in TCR beta repertoire diversity, the study relied on deep sequencing normalized with unique cDNA molecular identifiers. For two donors (one aged 18 to 30 and one aged 80 or older), the study analyzed two additional independent replicas of 1 million unique cDNA reads from the same blood draw. To avoid experimental bias, donors of different ages were distributed randomly across sequencing lanes. The donors were divided into four age groups: young (average roughly 17 years), middle-aged (about 40), aged (about 56) and long-lived (82). Broad study findings and their caveats: Total diversity estimates from one million sequenced T cells were considered lower bounds and underestimates. Since profiling was done on bulk unsorted PBMCs, naive and antigen-experienced compartments could not be conclusively compared. A strong correlation was found between observed TCR beta diversity and the percentage of naive T cells measured by flow cytometry. Compared with the aged group, the long-lived group had more naive CD4+ T cells, fewer expanded clones and increased TCR diversity, a pattern suggesting age selection. The CMV infection status of donors was not known, potentially confounding age-related changes in expanded clonotypes. Observed TCR beta diversity per million T cells fell roughly linearly with age, and a significant reduction was already apparent by age about 36.

The method was 5' RACE. The instrument was an Illumina HiSeq 2500. The second PCR ran for roughly 7 to 11 cycles and used a J-beta primer mix along with a sample-barcoded 5' primer. Each TCR beta cDNA molecule received a unique molecular identifier from a template-switch 5' adaptor carrying 12 random nucleotides. At least 2.5 million CDR3-containing paired-end reads were obtained from each sample. All of the RNA was converted into first-strand cDNA using the Mint cDNA synthesis kit, with a TRBC-specific oligonucleotide serving as the primer. After uracil-DNA glycosylase treatment, a first 18-cycle PCR used universal primers M1SS and BC2_uni_R on all cDNA. The paper's data handling went like this. For normalization, 1 million high-quality reads, each with a distinct molecular identifier, were randomly selected from each sample. Reads sharing molecular identifiers were discarded rather than binned into consensus sequences. CDR3 identification, clonotype clustering and error correction used MiTCR with a Q25 quality threshold and the strictest error-elimination algorithm. A nonparametric unseen species model using Euler transformation provided a lower-bound estimate of total TCR beta diversity. TCRdb handled the public reads itself, with Q25 trimming in fastp and clone calling in MiXCR, and kept productive beta chains. Every CDR3 protein is listed once, alongside the most common genes and DNA of its rows. These V and J calls originate from TCRdb's pipeline instead of the authors' own analysis. This sample is represented by about 670,000 distinct CDR3 sequences; less than 45% of them were singletons. The leading ten clones occupy around 32% of the sample.

This TCR was recovered from a man older than 75 in good health. The chain is made from TRBV5-1 and TRBJ2-7; too little of a D gene remains to name it. The sequenced material came from blood. The nucleotides read TGCGCCAGCAGCTGGTTACCGGGCCCTGGCCACGAGCAGTACTTC. Its protein reads: CASSWLPGPGHEQYF.